The clone carrying this T cell receptor beta chain was observed a few times. This record comes from a study of Ad26.COV2.S vaccination and SARS-CoV-2 variants. Treatment specified: over 15 received Ad26.COV2.S at low or high dose, single or two shots; about 5 received placebo; per-sample allocation not given. Sample collection was performed on day 63 after the first vaccine or placebo injection. An Ad26 vector expressing Wuhan-strain SARS-CoV-2 spike served as the vaccine. Libraries were prepared by immunoSEQ multiplex PCR; TCRdb keeps only in-frame clonotypes and omits some of them. The table shows 300,000 to 350,000 clones, with approximately 90% occurring only once. The specimen was peripheral blood, collected in a trial of Ad26.COV2.S vaccine versus placebo. The clonotype comes from a person between 18 and 65 years old who received the Ad26.COV2.S COVID-19 vaccine or a placebo.

The CDR3 nucleotides are TGTGCCAGCTTCCCTAGCGGGGGCTACGAGCAGTACTTC. This encodes CASFPSGGYEQYF. V usage is TRBV6-5 and J usage is TRBJ2-7; TRBD2 matches 10 bases. With V trimmed by 8 bases and J by 3 bases, 4 bases remained unmatched. The germline V gene has CDR1 MNHEY and CDR2 SVGAGI. This CDR3 comprises 13 residues.